This T cell receptor beta chain derives from a study of T cell responses to AZD1222 COVID-19 vaccine. Profiled with immunoSEQ multiplex PCR; TCRdb holds only in-frame clones, not every one. The sample shows approximately 150,000 clones, 88% of them seen only once. Trimming took off 3 bases at V and 1 base at J, with 12 bases between the two ends. From germline, CDR1 is SGHTA and CDR2 FQGTGA. CDR3 length: 15 amino acids. This sequence was found in an adult who received the MenACWY meningococcal vaccine as a control. Specimen: peripheral blood, collected 28 days after the second dose of the MenACWY control vaccine. The chain couples TRBV7-3 to TRBJ1-1; perhaps TRBD1 as D (5 bases). CDR3 loop: CASSLGRTRNTEAFF. CDR3 nucleotide sequence: TGTGCCAGCAGCTTGGGACGGACTAGGAACACTGAAGCTTTCTTT.